This section outlines one T cell receptor (beta chain) sequence together with its context. Its antigen is unknown. These data come from a study of cytomegalovirus exposure and HLA in healthy donors. Notes on the study in general: There were some public TCRs occurring in many donors, but most TCR sequences were rare. Most of the TCR beta V segments (in an earlier analysis) were productive either about 87% or about 30% of the time.

A multiplex PCR was run with 60 Vbeta primers and 13 Jbeta primers. Profiled with immunoSEQ multiplex PCR; TCRdb holds only in-frame clones, not every one. The sample contains 100,000 or so clones, over 70% of which appear only once. This sequence was found in a woman between 40 and 55 years old in good health and CMV-seropositive. Sequenced input: PBMCs.

The CDR3 DNA sequence: TGCGCCAGCAGTGCAGGGGGCTTCTTAGCTAATGAAAAACTGTTTTTT. It codes for CASSAGGFLANEKLFF. This rearrangement joins TRBV5-1 to TRBJ1-4; 8 positions match TRBD1. V was pared by 5 bases and J by 3 bases, with 9 bases of the junction left unmatched. Looked up from germline, CDR1 is SGHRS and CDR2 is YFSETQ. This CDR3 spans 16 amino acids.